This T cell receptor beta chain comes out of a study of T cell responses to AZD1222 COVID-19 vaccine. Study-level results: The donor group comprised mostly white British people and more females; the analysis possibly underestimated clonal diversity. Spike-specific TCR breadth and depth both grew after two AZD1222 doses. Spike regions recognized by vaccine-associated CD4 TCRs spanned the protein, led by 160-218 and 743-854.

Pooled samples include second doses given at about 4 or 12 weeks. The assay was immunoSEQ multiplex PCR, and TCRdb's table has in-frame clones only and misses some. The table records about 140,000 clones, about 93% of them present only once. This clone was counted once. Its antigen remains unidentified. The length of the CDR3 is 17 residues. Looked up from germline, CDR1 is KGHSH and CDR2 is LQKENI. V was cut by 2 bases and J by 3 bases, with 19 bases left in between. The source of this sequence is an adult who received the AZD1222 COVID-19 vaccine. Material: peripheral blood, obtained 28 days after the second AZD1222 dose. This chain joins TRBV18 and TRBJ2-5; D possibly corresponds to TRBD2 (6 bases). CDR3 nucleotides: TGTGCCAGCTCACCATGGGAACCGGGACTTTCAAAAGAGACCCAGTACTTC. This gives the protein CASSPWEPGLSKETQYF.